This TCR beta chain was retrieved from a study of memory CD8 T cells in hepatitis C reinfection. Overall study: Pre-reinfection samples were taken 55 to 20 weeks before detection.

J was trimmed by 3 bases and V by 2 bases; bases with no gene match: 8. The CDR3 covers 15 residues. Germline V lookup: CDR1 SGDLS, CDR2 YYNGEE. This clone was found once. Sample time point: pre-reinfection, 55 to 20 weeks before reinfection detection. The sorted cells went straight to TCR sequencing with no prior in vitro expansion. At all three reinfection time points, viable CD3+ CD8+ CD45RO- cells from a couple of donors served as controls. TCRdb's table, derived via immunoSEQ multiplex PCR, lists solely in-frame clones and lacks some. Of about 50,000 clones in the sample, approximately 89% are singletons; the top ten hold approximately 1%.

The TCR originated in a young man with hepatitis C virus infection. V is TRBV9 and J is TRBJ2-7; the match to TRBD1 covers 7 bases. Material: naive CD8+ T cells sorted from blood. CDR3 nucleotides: TGTGCCAGCAGCGTGGAACCGGGACAGATCTACGAGCAGTACTTC. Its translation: CASSVEPGQIYEQYF. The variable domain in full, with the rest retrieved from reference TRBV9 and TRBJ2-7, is DSGVTQTPKHLITATGQRVTLRCSPRSGDLSVYWYQQSLDQGLQFLIQYYNGEERAKGNILERFSAQQFPDLHSELNLSSLELGDSALYFCASSVEPGQIYEQYFGPGTRLTVT.